The clone carrying this T cell receptor (beta chain) appeared once. The PCR employed 60 Vbeta primers together with 13 Jbeta primers. Repertoires were generated with immunoSEQ multiplex PCR, while TCRdb's copy carries only in-frame clones and drops some. The repertoire holds around 260,000 clones, with roughly 80% as singletons. This entry comes from a study of cytomegalovirus exposure and HLA in healthy donors. Per germline, CDR1 MNHEY and CDR2 SMNVEV (reference sequence). V trimming: 3 bases; J trimming: 10 bases; junction bases outside the gene matches: 13. The CDR3 is 15 amino acids. The chain combines TRBV27 with TRBJ1-1; 8 positions agree with TRBD1. The sample was PBMCs. The origin of this receptor is a girl aged 2-10 years in good health and CMV-seronegative. The CDR3 reads CASSFYPPRQGTAFF. CDR3 nucleotides: TGTGCCAGCAGTTTTTACCCCCCAAGACAGGGGACAGCTTTCTTT.